This entry lists 21 T cell receptor beta chains sequenced from one sample in a study of OX40 agonist ivuxolimab in advanced cancers. Profiled with immunoSEQ multiplex PCR; TCRdb holds only in-frame clones, not every one. This sample has roughly 53,000 clones; 90% occur once, and the top ten carry 5.4%. The specimen comprised CD4+ or CD8+ T cells sorted from blood, sampled in a trial of the OX40 agonist ivuxolimab. All receptors come from an adult with an advanced solid tumor such as melanoma, head and neck, liver or kidney cancer.

The CDR3 DNA follows: TGTGCCAGCATGATCGGGACAGTCAATCAGCCCCAGCATTTT. Its protein product is CASMIGTVNQPQHF. The rearrangement joins TRBV7-8 to TRBJ1-5; 7 bases are a match to TRBD1. V shed 7 bases, J shed 3 bases, and the junction held 6 bases outside the gene matches. The CDR3 contains 14 residues. The germline V gene has CDR1 SGHVS and CDR2 FQNEAQ.

This chain connects TRBV28 to TRBJ2-1; 7 bases fit TRBD1. The CDR3 contains 14 residues. Germline trimming cut 6 bases from V and 2 bases from J; bases unmatched to any gene: 4. From germline, CDR1 is MDHEN and CDR2 SYDVKM. The chain's CDR3 is CASRTGLTYNEQFF. The CDR3 DNA reads TGTGCCAGCAGGACAGGGTTGACCTACAATGAGCAGTTCTTC.

The CDR3 nucleotides are TGTGCCAGCAGCTTCGGGTCTAGCGGAGGATACGAGCAGTACTTC. Translated: CASSFGSSGGYEQYF. The V and J genes are TRBV7-6 and TRBJ2-7; 7 nucleotides match TRBD2. Germline values: CDR1 SGHVS, CDR2 FNYEAQ. V dropped 3 bases and J dropped 4; count of bases not matched to a gene: 9. The CDR3 length is 15 residues.

V usage is TRBV6-1 and J usage is TRBJ2-7, with 7 bases matching TRBD1. The CDR3 covers 15 residues. V gave up 6 bases and J gave up 1 base; unmatched junction bases: 9. Germline loops: CDR1 MNHNS, CDR2 SASEGT. The chain's CDR3 is CASRPGRGRSYEQYF. In DNA, the CDR3 is TGTGCCAGCAGGCCGGGTAGGGGGCGATCCTACGAGCAGTACTTC.

This clone showed up just once. The chain uses TRBV6-5 and TRBJ2-1; TRBD2 agrees at 9 bases. V lost 6 bases to trimming and J lost 9 bases; unmatched junction nucleotides: 12. The CDR3 runs to 15 residues. The germline gives CDR1 MNHEY, CDR2 SVGAGI. CDR3 bases: TGTGCCAGCAGCCAGGGACTAGCCACCTTCGGTGAGCAGTTCTTC. Translation: CASSQGLATFGEQFF.

Within the sample, this clone is medium-sized. The V and J genes are TRBV4-2 and TRBJ2-2; 8 bases are shared with TRBD1. Trimming cost V 4 bases and J 6 bases; bases outside gene matches: 10. The germline CDR1 and CDR2 sequences are LGHNA and YNFKEQ. The CDR3 runs 16 residues. The CDR3 reads CASSPGQGFYAGELFF. For the CDR3, the DNA is TGTGCCAGCAGCCCCGGACAGGGATTTTATGCCGGGGAGCTGTTTTTT.

This chain links TRBV5-1 with TRBJ2-1; the D is unclear. The germline CDR1 and CDR2 sequences are SGHRS and YFSETQ. The CDR3 runs to 11 residues. V was shortened by 2 bases and J by 7 bases, with 4 bases between the two germline ends. The CDR3 is CASSLRNEQFF. DNA of the CDR3: TGCGCCAGCAGCTTAAGGAATGAGCAGTTCTTC.

The chain uses TRBV28 and TRBJ1-4, with D uncertain. Between the trimmed V and J ends, which lost 3 bases and 7 bases, there was a span of 21 bases. CDR1 MDHEN and CDR2 SYDVKM come from the germline V gene. The CDR3 is made up of 17 amino acids. The CDR3 sequence is CASSFPPAGRVREKLFF. The CDR3 DNA follows: TGTGCCAGCAGTTTCCCCCCGGCGGGAAGGGTTCGTGAAAAACTGTTTTTT.

The chain has TRBV18 and TRBJ2-1, with D perhaps assigned TRBD1 or TRBD2 (5 bases each). The V gene's germline CDR1 is KGHSH and CDR2 LQKENI. V was pared by 3 bases and J by 7 bases, with 19 bases between. This CDR3 is built from 16 residues. The CDR3 spells CASSPTLGEFINEQFF. The DNA of the CDR3 is TGTGCCAGCTCACCTACCCTGGGGGAGTTCATAAATGAGCAGTTCTTC.

The gene calls are TRBV2 and TRBJ1-3; D ambiguous. The V end was cut by 6 bases, the J end by 0 bases, with 15 bases between. Germline V gene sequence: CDR1 SNHLY, CDR2 FYNNEI. CDR3 length: 16 amino acids. CDR3: CASSLGPNSSGNTIYF. For the CDR3, the DNA is TGTGCCAGCAGCCTGGGCCCCAACAGCTCTGGAAACACCATATATTTT.

The chain uses TRBV4-1 and TRBJ1-1, with TRBD1 identical over 8 bases. V shed 5 bases and J 2 bases; nucleotides not matched to a gene: 4. The CDR3 loop spans 14 amino acids. Germline V CDR1 and CDR2: MGHRA, YSYEKL. Written as DNA, the CDR3 is TGCGCCAGCAGCTTGACAGGGGTAAACACTGAAGCTTTCTTT. This codes for CASSLTGVNTEAFF.

The chain uses TRBV9 and TRBJ2-7; tentatively, D is TRBD2 (6 bases). There are 14 residues in the CDR3. In germline, CDR1 is SGDLS, CDR2 YYNGEE. Between the trimmed V and J ends, which lost 4 bases and 1 base, there was a span of 12 bases. CDR3 in amino acids: CASSQTGTSYEQYF. The CDR3 DNA reads TGTGCCAGCAGCCAGACCGGGACTTCCTACGAGCAGTACTTC.

This chain links TRBV21-1 with TRBJ2-7; the DNA was not used to check the table's D call, TRBD2. TRBV21-1 is a pseudogene segment. The CDR3 is 18 residues long. In DNA, the CDR3 is TGTGCCAGCAGGATAAAGAATGGGAGTCTCCACGCCTCCTACGAGCAGTACTTC. Protein: CASRIKNGSLHASYEQYF.

This chain joins TRBV7-3 and TRBJ1-5; 7 bases are a match to TRBD1. V lost 3 bases and J lost 4; bases outside the gene matches: 6. The CDR3 runs to 15 residues. Germline lookup yields CDR1 SGHTA and CDR2 FQGTGA. The CDR3 DNA follows: TGTGCCAGCAGCTTGAGGGGGCCCCCGAATCAGCCCCAGCATTTT. It encodes CASSLRGPPNQPQHF.

This chain uses TRBV19 with TRBJ2-2; 10 nucleotides line up with TRBD1. Germline trimming cut 10 bases from V and 6 bases from J; bases unmatched to any gene: 11. There are 15 residues in the CDR3. Germline V CDR1 and CDR2: LNHDA, SQIVND (reference sequence). The CDR3 loop is CATSRGTGAAGELFF. The CDR3 bases are TGTGCCACTTCGAGGGGGACAGGGGCCGCCGGGGAGCTGTTTTTT.

Details on this clone: At one boundary the junction diverges from the germline segment, which might be a read error. This sequence joins TRBV19 and TRBJ2-7, with D perhaps matching TRBD2 (6 bases). The CDR3 loop spans 17 amino acids. The germline gives CDR1 LNHDA, CDR2 SQIVND (reference sequence). As DNA, the CDR3 is TGTGCCAGCAGTATTCTCTCGGCGGCGGGGCACACCTACGAGCAGTACTTC. Its translation is CASSILSAAGHTYEQYF.

The sample holds one count of this clone. The gene calls are TRBV7-2 and TRBJ1-3; D remains unclear. The V and J ends lost 0 bases and 3 bases respectively, with 12 bases between them. Germline V lookup: CDR1 SGHTA, CDR2 FQGNSA. The CDR3 is 16 residues long. CDR3 sequence reads: CASSLALSRVGNTIYF. The DNA for the CDR3 is TGTGCCAGCAGCTTAGCGCTAAGTAGGGTTGGAAACACCATATATTTT.

The rearrangement uses TRBV7-3 and TRBJ1-1; 8 bases fit TRBD1. V lost 5 bases and J lost 0; bases outside the gene matches: 20. This CDR3 contains 20 residues. The germline CDR1 and CDR2 sequences are SGHTA and FQGTGA. CDR3 sequence (DNA): TGTGCCAGCAGCCTTGGAGAGTGGGACAGGAGAACCATGGTGAACACTGAAGCTTTCTTT. Protein sequence: CASSLGEWDRRTMVNTEAFF.

This clone appeared once. The chain employs TRBV7-2 and TRBJ2-5, with D unclear. The V and J ends lost 1 base and 3 bases respectively, with 15 bases between them. This CDR3 has 16 amino acids. The germline gives CDR1 SGHTA, CDR2 FQGNSA. The CDR3 DNA reads TGTGCCAGCAGCTTAGGGGATGCGGCTTTGGAAGAGACCCAGTACTTC. It specifies CASSLGDAALEETQYF. Full variable domain (missing parts from reference TRBV7-2 and TRBJ2-5): GAGVSQSPSNKVTEKGKDVELRCDPISGHTALYWYRQSLGQGLEFLIYFQGNSAPDKSGLPSDRFSAERTGGSVSTLTIQRTQQEDSAVYLCASSLGDAALEETQYFGPGTRLLVL.

This chain joins TRBV19 and TRBJ1-2; 7 nucleotides agree with TRBD1. Germline V gives CDR1 LNHDA, CDR2 SQIVND (reference sequence). The CDR3 is made up of 16 amino acids. J gave up 4 bases and V 5 bases, and 13 bases lay outside the gene matches. CDR3 DNA: TGTGCCAGTAGTCCAGGGACAGCCAAGGGGTTCTATGGCTACACCTTC. This translates into CASSPGTAKGFYGYTF.

This clone appeared once. J is TRBJ2-7 and V is TRBV27, with D uncertain. The CDR3 contains 14 residues. The germline CDR1 and CDR2 sequences are MNHEY and SMNVEV (reference sequence). The V end lost 2 bases, the J end lost 1 base, and 9 bases lay between the germline ends. DNA of the CDR3: TGTGCCAGCAGTTTAGGATGGTATTCCTACGAGCAGTACTTC. This gives the protein CASSLGWYSYEQYF.